This is a list of T cell receptor beta chains from one sample in a study of regulatory T cells in long-lasting Graves disease. One entry per CDR3 protein, called by TCRdb with MiXCR from the multiplex PCR reads. The table has some 350,000 distinct CDR3 sequences, 15% to 20% seen once. The data also belong to a second study, concerning T cells in Graves' hyperthyroidism and ophthalmopathy.

The material sequenced was peripheral blood mononuclear cells (PBMCs), taken at new diagnosis, from a patient treated with antithyroid drugs. Receptors originate from a young woman with Graves disease. CDR3s include the opening cysteine and the closing phenylalanine or tryptophan.

v_call | cdr3_aa
TRBV30 | CAWSRAGVGNEQYF
TRBV5-8 | CASSLWTGGTYEQYF
TRBV6-5 | CASSYGTRDRGTDTQYF
TRBV20-1 | CSAREGGSSGANVLTF
TRBV20-1 | CSARDRRGIAGYTF
TRBV7-4 | CASSLDASGTQYF
TRBV5-6 | CASSLRQGASPEQYF
TRBV4-1 | CASSQEGGVRTEAFF
TRBV5-6 | CASSATRLAGETYEQYF
TRBV25-1 | CASSSHSEYNEQFF
TRBV25-1 | CASSGSAWGSPLHF
TRBV11-1 | CASRERLDSPLHF
TRBV4-1 | CASSPSTSYEQYF
TRBV19 | CASSMLLGSGNTIYF
TRBV29-1 | CSVEEAVQSSGANVLTF
TRBV3-1 | CASSPLRDRAYEQYF
TRBV29-1 | CSVGDVATNEKLFF
TRBV6-1 | CASSPTGQGLMKKLFF
TRBV28 | CASSSVGGGFYEQYF
TRBV18 | CASSPGTGFIPTEAFF
TRBV6-2/TRBV6-3 | CASSYSRTVIDSPLHF
TRBV28 | CASKGGAPGQPQHF
TRBV7-9 | CASSYSGTGGLNGYTF
TRBV10-3 | CAISADRMNTEAFF